Following are 15 T cell receptor beta chains from one sample sequenced in a study of T cell responses to AZD1222 COVID-19 vaccine. Produced via immunoSEQ multiplex PCR; TCRdb's table is partial and in-frame only. The sample includes 95,000 to 150,000 clones, about 89% of them seen just once. This material consisted of peripheral blood, taken on day 0 of AZD1222 vaccination. The receptor source for this set is an adult in good health.

J is TRBJ2-3 and V is TRBV6-2 or TRBV6-3; 15 bases agree with TRBD2. The CDR3 spans 18 residues. Looked up from germline, CDR1 is MNHEY and CDR2 is SVGEGT. V dropped 5 bases and J dropped 6; count of bases not matched to a gene: 12. CDR3 protein: CASSTQLGLAGGGDTQYF. The CDR3 bases are TGTGCCAGCAGTACCCAACTGGGACTAGCGGGAGGAGGGGATACGCAGTATTTT.

This chain links TRBV18 with TRBJ2-3, with 7 positions matching TRBD1. CDR1 is KGHSH, CDR2 LQKENI, per germline. This CDR3 spans 15 amino acids. With V trimmed by 5 bases and J by 2 bases, 7 bases remained unmatched. In nucleotides, the CDR3 is TGTGCCAGCTCATCCGGGGACAGTCCCACAGATACGCAGTATTTT. Protein: CASSSGDSPTDTQYF.

The rearrangement joins TRBV5-4 to TRBJ2-2; 8 bases align to TRBD2. Germline-derived CDR1 and CDR2 are SGHNT and YYREEE (reference sequence). The V and J ends lost 0 bases and 4 bases, in that order; junction bases with no gene match: 2. CDR3 size: 15 residues. In nucleotides, the CDR3 is TGTGCCAGCAGCTTGGAAAGCGGGGGCACCGGGGAGCTGTTTTTT. This codes for CASSLESGGTGELFF.

V usage is TRBV19 and J usage is TRBJ1-6, with D tentatively TRBD1 (5 bases). The ends were cut back, 10 bases at V and 4 bases at J, with 29 bases in the middle. Germline lookup yields CDR1 LNHDA and CDR2 SQIVND (reference sequence). This CDR3 is 19 amino acids long. The CDR3 DNA reads TGTGCCACTATTTTACGGGTAAGTGGGATAGGGGTTTATAATTCACCCCTCCACTTT. The encoded protein is CATILRVSGIGVYNSPLHF.

The chain employs TRBV29-1 and TRBJ2-1; D perhaps matches TRBD1 (6 bases). The V and J ends lost 3 bases and 10 bases respectively, with 16 bases between them. This CDR3 has 13 residues. Germline assignment: CDR1 SQVTM and CDR2 ANQGSEA. CDR3 sequence reads: CSVEAVGQGEQFF. The CDR3 DNA follows: TGCAGCGTTGAGGCAGTGGGACAAGGAGAGCAGTTCTTC.

The V gene is TRBV18, the J gene TRBJ1-1; D unresolved. Germline V gene sequence: CDR1 KGHSH, CDR2 LQKENI. The CDR3 has 14 residues. Deletions cut 3 bases from V and 0 bases from J, with 8 bases between. CDR3 bases: TGTGCCAGCTCACCGCAAACTATGAACACTGAAGCTTTCTTT. Amino acids: CASSPQTMNTEAFF.

The CDR3 DNA follows: TGTGCCAGTAGTCCAAGGGAGGGGACCGGGGTCAAAAACATTCAGTACTTC. Its protein is CASSPREGTGVKNIQYF. The chain couples TRBV19 to TRBJ2-4, with 7 nucleotides matching TRBD2. Germline V gene sequence: CDR1 LNHDA, CDR2 SQIVND (reference sequence). After removal of 5 bases from V and 3 bases from J, the junction contained 13 bases not matched to a gene. This CDR3 has 17 residues.

The chain carries TRBV9 and TRBJ2-2; D may be TRBD1 (5 bases). Germline lookup yields CDR1 SGDLS and CDR2 YYNGEE. The CDR3 sequence is 15 residues long. Trimming cost V 4 bases and J 3 bases, with 13 bases left between them. CDR3 in amino acids: CASSTGYRDTGELFF. The CDR3 nucleotides read TGTGCCAGCAGCACAGGTTATCGTGACACCGGGGAGCTGTTTTTT. The variable domain in full, completed from reference TRBV9 and TRBJ2-2, reads DSGVTQTPKHLITATGQRVTLRCSPRSGDLSVYWYQQSLDQGLQFLIQYYNGEERAKGNILERFSAQQFPDLHSELNLSSLELGDSALYFCASSTGYRDTGELFFGEGSRLTVL.

A few counts support this clone. The chain couples TRBV2 to TRBJ2-7; D is possibly TRBD2 (5 bases). The CDR3 consists of 14 residues. Trimming removed 6 bases from V and 6 bases from J, with 18 bases in between. In germline, CDR1 is SNHLY, CDR2 FYNNEI. The CDR3 sequence is CASRRSGLLLEQYF. As DNA, the CDR3 is TGTGCCAGCAGAAGGTCGGGGTTACTACTCGAGCAGTACTTC. The whole variable domain, filled in from reference TRBV2 and TRBJ2-7, reads EPEVTQTPSHQVTQMGQEVILRCVPISNHLYFYWYRQILGQKVEFLVSFYNNEISEKSEIFDDQFSVERPDGSNFTLKIRSTKLEDSAMYFCASRRSGLLLEQYFGPGTRLTVT.

The chain's CDR3 is CASSPRQGGGETQYF. The CDR3 DNA reads as TGCGCCAGCAGCCCTCGACAGGGCGGAGGGGAGACCCAGTACTTC. V and J are TRBV5-1 and TRBJ2-5; D is perhaps TRBD1 (7 bases). Germline V CDR1 and CDR2: SGHRS, YFSETQ. With 4 bases removed from V and 5 bases from J, the gap between germline ends came to 18 bases. The CDR3 length is 15 residues.

The rearrangement links TRBV2 to TRBJ2-2; D not certain. The CDR3 consists of 14 residues. From germline, CDR1 is SNHLY and CDR2 FYNNEI. V was cut by 4 bases and J by 1 base, with 7 bases left in between. The CDR3 spells CASSAEMNTGELFF. The CDR3 DNA is TGTGCCAGCAGTGCGGAAATGAACACCGGGGAGCTGTTTTTT.

This sequence joins TRBV19 and TRBJ1-1, with D perhaps TRBD1 (6 bases). CDR1 is LNHDA and CDR2 is SQIVND in the germline V gene (reference sequence). Trimming removed 3 bases from V and 11 bases from J, with 16 bases in between. This CDR3 has 13 residues. CDR3 DNA sequence: TGTGCCAGTAGTATCACAGGGACCCTGGGGGCTTTCTTT. Translated, it gives CASSITGTLGAFF. Supplemented by reference TRBV19 and TRBJ1-1, the full variable domain reads DGGITQSPKYLFRKEGQNVTLSCEQNLNHDAMYWYRQDPGQGLRLIYYSQIVNDFQKGDIAEGYSVSREKKESFPLTVTSAQKNPTAFYLCASSITGTLGAFFGQGTRLTVV.

In this sample, this clone turned up once. The genes are TRBV20-1 and TRBJ2-5; the D call may be TRBD1 or TRBD2 (5 bases each). The germline V gene encodes CDR1 DFQATT and CDR2 SNEGSKA (reference sequence). The CDR3 covers 13 residues. Trimming cost V 3 bases and J 6 bases, with 14 bases left between them. The CDR3 nucleotides are TGCAGTGCTAGTCCGGGGACCCTGAAGACCCAGTACTTC. Translation gives CSASPGTLKTQYF.

The chain has TRBV6-4 and TRBJ2-3; TRBD2 aligns across 9 bases. J was trimmed by 3 bases and V by 6 bases; bases with no gene match: 7. Germline CDR1 MRHNA, CDR2 SNTAGT. This CDR3 contains 15 residues. CDR3 in amino acids: CASRLAGASTDTQYF. CDR3 coding DNA: TGTGCCAGCAGATTAGCGGGGGCATCGACAGATACGCAGTATTTT.

The chain links TRBV25-1 to TRBJ1-2; D perhaps matches TRBD1 (6 bases). CDR1 MGHDK and CDR2 SYGVNS come from the germline V gene. This CDR3 has 15 amino acids. With 0 bases removed from V and 5 bases from J, the gap between germline ends came to 13 bases. CDR3 residues: CASSEYNRVGYGYTF. CDR3 DNA: TGTGCCAGCAGTGAATATAACAGGGTTGGGTATGGCTACACCTTC.